Included here is one TCR beta chain sequence, with context. As yet, its antigen is unknown. Template material for amplifying TCR beta CDR3 regions consisted of RNA transcripts. A first-round RT-PCR of the TCR CDR3 used the HTBI primer set. TCRdb called the multiplex PCR reads again in MiXCR, with one record for every CDR3 protein. The sample lists hundreds of thousands of distinct CDR3 sequences, around 13% occurring once. This specimen comes from a study of T cells in Graves' hyperthyroidism and ophthalmopathy. Study-wide results and limits: Blood also carried most thyroid clonotypes expanded above 0.001.

The CDR3 consists of 14 residues. With V trimmed by 4 bases and J by 5 bases, 5 bases remained unmatched. Germline loops: CDR1 SGHRS, CDR2 YFSETQ. The chain employs TRBV5-1 and TRBJ2-3, with 9 bases fitting TRBD2. Sequencing was performed on blood. The sequence was obtained from a woman under 30 with Graves' hyperthyroidism. The CDR3 sequence is CASSLSGREDTQYF. The CDR3 DNA reads TGCGCCAGCAGCCTTAGCGGGAGAGAAGATACGCAGTATTTT.